These 21 T cell receptor beta chains share one sample of origin, sequenced in a study of control samples from healthy donors and cancer patients. Produced via immunoSEQ multiplex PCR; TCRdb's table is partial and in-frame only. Here the sample spans around 120,000 clones, 85% to 90% being singletons. The specimen was blood. The source of these receptors is a woman aged 65 to 85 in good health.

The J gene is TRBJ1-1, the V gene TRBV3-1 (or the pseudogene TRBV3-2); D is unclear. The V gene lost 3 bases and the J gene lost 0 bases, with 2 bases spanning the gap. Germline assignment: CDR1 LGHDT and CDR2 YNNKEL (reference sequence). This CDR3 spans 12 amino acids. As DNA, the CDR3 is TGTGCCAGCAGCCAGGTGAACACTGAAGCTTTCTTT. It codes for CASSQVNTEAFF.

The chain uses TRBV19 and TRBJ2-3; D tentatively reads TRBD1 or TRBD2 (6 bases each). This CDR3 comprises 17 residues. V was trimmed by 5 bases and J by 3 bases, leaving 21 bases between them. CDR1 and CDR2 from the germline V gene are LNHDA and SQIVND (reference sequence). This CDR3 reads CASSQVLWGASTDTQYF. CDR3 DNA sequence: TGTGCCAGTAGTCAGGTACTTTGGGGGGCCAGTACAGATACGCAGTATTTT.

A single count supports this clone. This chain connects TRBV6-1 to TRBJ2-7; TRBD1 aligns across 7 bases. J gave up 7 bases and V 3 bases, and 6 bases lay outside the gene matches. The CDR3 covers 13 residues. Per germline, CDR1 MNHNS and CDR2 SASEGT. CDR3 region: CASSDPGQTEQYF. As DNA, the CDR3 is TGTGCCAGCAGTGATCCGGGACAGACGGAGCAGTACTTC.

The gene calls are TRBV13 and TRBJ1-2, with 7 bases lining up with TRBD1. Trimming at V came to 7 bases and at J to 2 bases, leaving 4 bases not matched to a gene. The germline CDR1 and CDR2 sequences are PRHDT and FYEKMQ (reference sequence). This CDR3 contains 13 residues. The CDR3 DNA sequence: TGTGCCAGCAACCGAGGGGGCAACTATGGCTACACCTTC. Protein: CASNRGGNYGYTF.

The rearrangement links TRBV7-8 to TRBJ2-7; 10 bases line up with TRBD1. The J segment lost 3 bases and the V segment lost 3 bases, leaving 5 bases of the junction unmatched. CDR3 length equals 15 residues. Germline V lookup: CDR1 SGHVS, CDR2 FQNEAQ. DNA for the CDR3: TGTGCCAGCAGCTTCCGGGACAGGGGTATCTACGAGCAGTACTTC. It codes for CASSFRDRGIYEQYF.

The V gene is TRBV3-1 (or the pseudogene TRBV3-2), the J gene TRBJ2-3; tentatively, D is TRBD2 (6 bases). The germline V and J ends were trimmed by 2 bases and 2 bases, with 11 bases remaining between them. Germline V CDR1 and CDR2: LGHDT, YNNKEL (reference sequence). The CDR3 runs 15 residues. The CDR3 coding sequence is TGTGCCAGCAGCCAATCGGGACTTAACACAGATACGCAGTATTTT. It codes for CASSQSGLNTDTQYF.

This clone is a singleton in its sample. The chain uses TRBV7-9 and TRBJ1-2; D ambiguous. The germline V gene has CDR1 SEHNR and CDR2 FQNEAQ (reference sequence). The CDR3 covers 13 residues. Trimming removed 4 bases at V and 4 bases at J, with 10 bases between. CDR3 DNA: TGTGCCAGCAGCTCTGGACCGCCCTATGGCTACACCTTC. Translating it yields CASSSGPPYGYTF.

DNA of the CDR3: TGTGCCAGCAGCCTATCCGGGACATCTCCCTACGAGCAGTACTTC. It is translated as CASSLSGTSPYEQYF. The chain joins TRBV7-3 to TRBJ2-7; perhaps TRBD1 as D (6 bases). The V gene lost 5 bases and the J gene lost 2 bases, with 16 bases spanning the gap. Germline-derived CDR1 and CDR2 are SGHTA and FQGTGA. The CDR3 contains 15 residues. The whole variable domain, remainder taken from reference TRBV7-3 and TRBJ2-7, is GAGVSQTPSNKVTEKGKYVELRCDPISGHTALYWYRQSLGQGPEFLIYFQGTGAADDSGLPNDRFFAVRPEGSVSTLKIQRTERGDSAVYLCASSLSGTSPYEQYFGPGTRLTVT.

The chain employs TRBV4-2 and TRBJ1-6; 7 bases agree with TRBD1. CDR1 is LGHNA and CDR2 is YNFKEQ in the germline V gene. Trimming at V came to 4 bases and at J to 10 bases, leaving 10 bases not matched to a gene. The CDR3 loop spans 15 amino acids. As DNA, the CDR3 is TGTGCCAGCAGCCGGAAAGACAGGGAAGAGTCACCCCTCCACTTT. It is translated as CASSRKDREESPLHF.

V and J are TRBV7-2 and TRBJ2-5; D not resolved. From germline, CDR1 is SGHTA and CDR2 FQGNSA. The CDR3 length is 12 residues. V dropped 5 bases and J dropped 2 bases, with 6 bases sitting between them. Here the CDR3 DNA reads TGTGCCAGCAGCCACGGGCAAGAGACCCAGTACTTC. This codes for CASSHGQETQYF.

The chain recombines TRBV24-1 with TRBJ1-5, with D maybe TRBD1 (6 bases). Deletions cut 2 bases from V and 5 bases from J, with 9 bases between. CDR1 and CDR2 (germline): KGHDR, SFDVKD. The CDR3 extends over 14 amino acids. CDR3 sequence (DNA): TGTGCCACCAGTGATTCACAGGGTTATCAGCCCCAGCATTTT. Translated: CATSDSQGYQPQHF.

The chain employs TRBV27 and TRBJ2-1; D ambiguous. Germline V gene data show CDR1 as MNHEY and CDR2 as SMNVEV (reference sequence). The V end was cut by 0 bases, the J end by 2 bases, with 8 bases between. This CDR3 region has 15 residues. The chain's CDR3 is CASSLSPATYNEQFF. CDR3 DNA sequence: TGTGCCAGCAGTTTATCACCAGCTACCTACAATGAGCAGTTCTTC.

A word on this clone: Other DNA sequences in the same sample also yield this CDR3. This sequence joins TRBV7-8 and TRBJ2-7, with 7 bases identical to TRBD1. The germline CDR1 and CDR2 sequences are SGHVS and FQNEAQ. This CDR3 spans 14 amino acids. V gave up 5 bases and J gave up 7 bases; unmatched junction bases: 11. This CDR3 reads CASSPGDSEREQYF. In nucleotides, the CDR3 is TGTGCCAGCAGCCCCGGGGACAGTGAAAGGGAGCAGTACTTC.

The CDR3 nucleotides read TGTGCCAGCAGCCAAGTGGGGCGGGGGGGATACAATGAGCAGTTCTTC. Amino acids: CASSQVGRGGYNEQFF. V usage is TRBV4-2 and J usage is TRBJ2-1, with TRBD2 matching 9 bases. V gave up 1 base and J gave up 4 bases; unmatched junction bases: 5. CDR3 size: 16 residues. Germline V lookup: CDR1 LGHNA, CDR2 YNFKEQ.

This clone was counted a single time. The CDR3 DNA reads as TGTGCCAGCAGTGAAGGACAGTTGAACACTGAAGCTTTCTTT. Amino acids: CASSEGQLNTEAFF. The chain employs TRBV2 and TRBJ1-1, with TRBD1 as a possible D gene (5 bases). The CDR3 totals 14 residues. CDR1 SNHLY and CDR2 FYNNEI come from the germline V gene. V shed 1 base and J shed 0 bases, with 6 bases lying between them.

The chain links TRBV7-2 to TRBJ1-1; D is uncertain. This CDR3 is built from 15 residues. Trimming left V 0 bases short and J 1 base short, with 9 bases between. Germline V CDR1 and CDR2: SGHTA, FQGNSA. The chain's CDR3 is CASSLALVGNTEAFF. Written as DNA, the CDR3 is TGTGCCAGCAGCTTAGCATTAGTGGGGAACACTGAAGCTTTCTTT. The full variable domain, completed using reference TRBV7-2 and TRBJ1-1, is GAGVSQSPSNKVTEKGKDVELRCDPISGHTALYWYRQSLGQGLEFLIYFQGNSAPDKSGLPSDRFSAERTGGSVSTLTIQRTQQEDSAVYLCASSLALVGNTEAFFGQGTRLTVV.

This CDR3 reads CASSYGINYGYTF. CDR3 bases: TGTGCCAGCAGTTACGGGATTAACTATGGCTACACCTTC. V is TRBV6-5 and J is TRBJ1-2; D gene ambiguous. Germline V lookup: CDR1 MNHEY, CDR2 SVGAGI. The CDR3 has 13 amino acids. The V end lost 2 bases, the J end lost 1 base, and 5 bases lay between the germline ends.

V is TRBV6-5 and J is TRBJ1-1, with a weak D call TRBD1 (6 bases). The germline V and J ends were trimmed by 2 bases and 4 bases, with 14 bases remaining between them. Germline V gives CDR1 MNHEY, CDR2 SVGAGI. The CDR3 loop spans 15 amino acids. In nucleotides, the CDR3 is TGTGCCAGCAGTTACGGGTCGGGGGGGCTCACTGAAGCTTTCTTT. It is translated as CASSYGSGGLTEAFF.

This clone was found a few times. V usage is TRBV27 and J usage is TRBJ2-7, with no clear D. Per germline, CDR1 MNHEY and CDR2 SMNVEV (reference sequence). Deletions cut 4 bases from V and 0 bases from J, with 7 bases between. The CDR3 extends over 13 amino acids. CDR3 amino acids: CASSYLRSYEQYF. The CDR3 region has the DNA TGTGCCAGCAGTTACCTACGCTCCTACGAGCAGTACTTC.

There are a few counts of this clone. The V call is TRBV15, the J call TRBJ2-1, with TRBD1 as a possible D gene (6 bases). V was clipped by 5 bases and J by 3 bases, with 14 bases between them. There are 15 residues in the CDR3. Germline-derived CDR1 and CDR2 are LNHNV and YYDKDF (reference sequence). The CDR3 loop is CATSPTGESYNEQFF. CDR3 sequence (DNA): TGTGCCACCAGCCCGACAGGCGAAAGCTACAATGAGCAGTTCTTC.

V and J are TRBV5-1 and TRBJ1-2, with D tentatively TRBD1 (6 bases). The CDR3 consists of 13 residues. Germline CDR1 reads SGHRS; CDR2 reads YFSETQ. V lost 4 bases and J lost 7, with 14 bases in between. In nucleotides, the CDR3 is TGCGCCAGCAGCGCACAGGGAGAAGCTGGCTACACCTTC. This codes for CASSAQGEAGYTF.